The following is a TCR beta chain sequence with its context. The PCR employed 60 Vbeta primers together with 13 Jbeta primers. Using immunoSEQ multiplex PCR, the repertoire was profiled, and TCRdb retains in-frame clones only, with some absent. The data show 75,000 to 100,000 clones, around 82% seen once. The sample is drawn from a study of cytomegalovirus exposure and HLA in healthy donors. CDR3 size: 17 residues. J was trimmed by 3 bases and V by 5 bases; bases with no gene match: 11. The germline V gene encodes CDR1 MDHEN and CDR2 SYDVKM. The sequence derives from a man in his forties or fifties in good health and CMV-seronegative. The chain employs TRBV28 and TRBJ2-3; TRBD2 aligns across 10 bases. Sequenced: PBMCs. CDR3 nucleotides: TGTGCCAGCAGTCCAGAGGATCTAGCGGGAGTGACAGATACGCAGTATTTT. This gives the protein CASSPEDLAGVTDTQYF.